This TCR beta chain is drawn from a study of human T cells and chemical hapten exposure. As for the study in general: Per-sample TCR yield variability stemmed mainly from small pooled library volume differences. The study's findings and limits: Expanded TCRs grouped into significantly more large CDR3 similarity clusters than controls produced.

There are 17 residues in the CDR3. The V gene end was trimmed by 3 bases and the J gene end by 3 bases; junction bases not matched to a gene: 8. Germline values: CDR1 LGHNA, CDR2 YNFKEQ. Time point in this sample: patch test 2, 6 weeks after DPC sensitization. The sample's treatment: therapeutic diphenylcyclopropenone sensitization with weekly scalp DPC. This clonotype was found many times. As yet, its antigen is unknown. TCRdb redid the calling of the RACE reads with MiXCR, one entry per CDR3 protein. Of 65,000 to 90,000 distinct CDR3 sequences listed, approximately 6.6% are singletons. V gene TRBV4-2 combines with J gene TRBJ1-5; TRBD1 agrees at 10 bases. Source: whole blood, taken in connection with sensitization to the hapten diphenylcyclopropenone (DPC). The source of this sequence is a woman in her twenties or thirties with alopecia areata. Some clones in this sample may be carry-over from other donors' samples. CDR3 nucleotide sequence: TGTGCCAGCAGCCAGGAAGACAGGGGGCCCCACAATCAGCCCCAGCATTTT. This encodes CASSQEDRGPHNQPQHF.